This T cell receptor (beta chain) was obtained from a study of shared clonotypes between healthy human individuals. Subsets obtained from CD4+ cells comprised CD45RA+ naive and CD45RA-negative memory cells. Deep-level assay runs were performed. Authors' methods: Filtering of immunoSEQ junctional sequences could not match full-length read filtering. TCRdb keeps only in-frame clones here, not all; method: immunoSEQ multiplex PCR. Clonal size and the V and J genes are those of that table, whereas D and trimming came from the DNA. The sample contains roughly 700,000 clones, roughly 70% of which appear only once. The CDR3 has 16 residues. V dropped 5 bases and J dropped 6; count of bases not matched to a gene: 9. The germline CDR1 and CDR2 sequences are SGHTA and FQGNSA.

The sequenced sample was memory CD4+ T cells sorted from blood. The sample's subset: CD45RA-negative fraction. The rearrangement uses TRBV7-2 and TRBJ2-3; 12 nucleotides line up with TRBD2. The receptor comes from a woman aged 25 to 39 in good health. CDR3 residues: CASSTNALAGGDTQYF. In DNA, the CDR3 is TGTGCCAGCAGCACAAATGCCCTAGCGGGAGGGGATACGCAGTATTTT.